Listed here are 18 T cell receptor beta chains from one sample, sequenced in a study of T cells in localized non-small cell lung cancer. Generated by immunoSEQ multiplex PCR, the TCRdb table keeps only in-frame clones and is missing some. This table has 70,000 to 75,000 clones, roughly 84% appearing once. The sample in question was peripheral blood, obtained before any cancer treatment. These receptors all come from an older female donor with stage I lung adenocarcinoma.

This clone was picked up a small number of times. V and J are TRBV5-1 and TRBJ1-2; D not certain. Germline V gives CDR1 SGHRS, CDR2 YFSETQ. The CDR3 is 14 residues long. V lost 0 bases, J lost 0 bases, and 6 bases lay in between. The CDR3 DNA reads TGCGCCAGCAGCTTGGGACCGACTAACTATGGCTACACCTTC. Translating it yields CASSLGPTNYGYTF.

This chain joins TRBV5-1 and TRBJ1-2; TRBD1 matches at 7 bases. This CDR3 is 15 amino acids long. Germline CDR1 is SGHRS and CDR2 is YFSETQ. The J segment lost 4 bases and the V segment lost 3 bases, leaving 9 bases of the junction unmatched. Here the CDR3 reads CASSSRQGVGYGYTF. DNA for the CDR3: TGCGCCAGCAGCTCCCGACAGGGCGTAGGCTATGGCTACACCTTC.

V and J are TRBV18 and TRBJ1-1, with TRBD1 identical over 10 bases. The CDR3 extends over 15 amino acids. Germline V gene sequence: CDR1 KGHSH, CDR2 LQKENI. V lost 5 bases, J lost 4 bases, and 7 bases stayed unmatched. In nucleotides, the CDR3 is TGTGCCAGCTCAGGCAGACAGGGGGCGAGCACTGAAGCTTTCTTT. It encodes CASSGRQGASTEAFF. The variable domain in full, completed from reference TRBV18 and TRBJ1-1, reads NAGVMQNPRHLVRRRGQEARLRCSPMKGHSHVYWYRQLPEEGLKFMVYLQKENIIDESGMPKERFSAEFPKEGPSILRIQQVVRGDSAAYFCASSGRQGASTEAFFGQGTRLTVV.

There are a few counts of this clone. V usage is TRBV6-5 and J usage is TRBJ2-2, with 7 nucleotides matching TRBD1. Looked up from germline, CDR1 is MNHEY and CDR2 is SVGAGI. With 6 bases clipped from V and 6 bases from J, the junction kept 7 bases outside the gene matches. CDR3 length equals 14 residues. CDR3: CASSPGQVAGELFF. CDR3 DNA: TGTGCCAGCAGCCCCGGACAGGTCGCCGGGGAGCTGTTTTTT.

This sequence joins TRBV7-9 and TRBJ1-2; a weak D match, TRBD1 (6 bases). Germline CDR1 is SEHNR and CDR2 is FQNEAQ (reference sequence). V was cut by 5 bases and J by 4 bases, with 11 bases left in between. CDR3 length: 13 residues. Here the CDR3 reads CASSPTGGYGYTF. CDR3 nucleotide sequence: TGTGCCAGCAGCCCGACAGGAGGCTATGGCTACACCTTC.

The sample holds many counts of this clone. This chain joins TRBV7-6 and TRBJ1-5; D is ambiguous. CDR3 length: 13 residues. CDR1 and CDR2 from the germline V gene are SGHVS and FNYEAQ. V shed 5 bases and J shed 0 bases, with 5 bases lying between them. CDR3 bases: TGTGCCAGCAGCCCCTATAGCAATCAGCCCCAGCATTTT. This codes for CASSPYSNQPQHF.

The rearrangement joins TRBV2 to TRBJ1-3; D is undetermined. The germline V gene encodes CDR1 SNHLY and CDR2 FYNNEI. The CDR3 covers 14 residues. V lost 2 bases and J 5 bases, leaving 10 bases between the germline ends. The CDR3 DNA is TGTGCCAGCAGTGAACTGGGCAGCCGAAACACCATATATTTT. Translating gives CASSELGSRNTIYF.

This rearrangement joins TRBV4-3 to TRBJ2-3, with D maybe TRBD1 (5 bases). Germline CDR1 and CDR2: LGHNA and YSLEER. V dropped 4 bases and J dropped 6 bases, with 11 bases sitting between them. CDR3 size: 13 residues. The CDR3 region is CASSLGPGDTQYF. CDR3 nucleotides: TGCGCCAGCAGCCTCGGACCAGGGGATACGCAGTATTTT.

This sequence joins TRBV7-2 and TRBJ2-3, with D possibly being TRBD2 (6 bases). Germline-derived CDR1 and CDR2 are SGHTA and FQGNSA. The CDR3 spans 13 residues. Trimming shortened V by 5 bases and J by 6 bases, and 12 bases separated the two germline ends. The chain's CDR3 is CASSGLTRDTQYF. CDR3 in DNA: TGTGCCAGCAGCGGACTGACTAGGGATACGCAGTATTTT. Together with reference TRBV7-2 and TRBJ2-3, the CDR3 gives the full variable domain: GAGVSQSPSNKVTEKGKDVELRCDPISGHTALYWYRQSLGQGLEFLIYFQGNSAPDKSGLPSDRFSAERTGGSVSTLTIQRTQQEDSAVYLCASSGLTRDTQYFGPGTRLTVL.

This rearrangement joins TRBV2 to TRBJ1-1; 8 nucleotides match TRBD1. V lost 0 bases and J lost 7; bases outside the gene matches: 10. This CDR3 has 16 amino acids. Germline CDR1 SNHLY, CDR2 FYNNEI. CDR3 region: CASSEAGTGDQYEAFF. CDR3 DNA: TGTGCCAGCAGTGAAGCGGGGACAGGCGATCAGTATGAAGCTTTCTTT.

This clone occurred a few times. The chain has TRBV7-9 and TRBJ1-1, with D perhaps TRBD1 (5 bases). Trimming left V 5 bases short and J 4 bases short, with 14 bases between. The CDR3 consists of 14 residues. The V gene's germline CDR1 is SEHNR and CDR2 FQNEAQ (reference sequence). CDR3 DNA sequence: TGTGCCAGCAGCCGGGACGACTTCTCCACTGAAGCTTTCTTT. This encodes CASSRDDFSTEAFF.

The gene calls are TRBV29-1 and TRBJ1-2; 8 bases are a match to TRBD1. Germline V gene data show CDR1 as SQVTM and CDR2 as ANQGSEA. V dropped 6 bases and J dropped 4; count of bases not matched to a gene: 4. This CDR3 has 12 residues. In DNA form, the CDR3 reads TGCAGCGTCCGAGGACAGGGCTATGGCTACACCTTC. This gives the protein CSVRGQGYGYTF.

This clone was counted only a few times. The chain is built from TRBV5-4 and TRBJ2-2; 9 bases are shared with TRBD2. V lost 3 bases to trimming and J lost 3 bases; unmatched junction nucleotides: 3. Germline CDR1 reads SGHNT; CDR2 reads YYREEE (reference sequence). CDR3 length: 15 amino acids. CDR3 bases: TGTGCCAGCAGCTATAGCGGGAGCGACACCGGGGAGCTGTTTTTT. Translating gives CASSYSGSDTGELFF.

This chain links TRBV2 with TRBJ2-3, with D unresolved. This CDR3 is 14 amino acids long. CDR1 is SNHLY and CDR2 is FYNNEI in the germline V gene. Between the trimmed V and J ends, which lost 4 bases and 0 bases, there was a span of 8 bases. The CDR3 spells CASSVVRSTDTQYF. CDR3 coding DNA: TGTGCCAGCAGTGTCGTAAGAAGCACAGATACGCAGTATTTT.

The V and J genes are TRBV6-5 and TRBJ2-1; tentatively, D is TRBD2 (6 bases). Deletions cut 2 bases from V and 4 bases from J, with 9 bases between. Per the germline V gene, CDR1 is MNHEY and CDR2 is SVGAGI. The CDR3 runs to 14 residues. CDR3: CASSYSGSYNEQFF. Here the CDR3 DNA reads TGTGCCAGCAGTTACAGCGGGTCTTACAATGAGCAGTTCTTC.

The V call is TRBV5-1, the J call TRBJ2-7; TRBD1 matches at 8 bases. The V and J ends lost 5 bases and 0 bases, in that order; junction bases with no gene match: 10. Germline CDR1 is SGHRS and CDR2 is YFSETQ. The CDR3 runs 16 residues. The CDR3 DNA follows: TGCGCCAGCAGTTCCCAGGGGGCGGGGTACTCCTACGAGCAGTACTTC. Translated: CASSSQGAGYSYEQYF. The variable domain in full, completed from reference TRBV5-1 and TRBJ2-7, reads KAGVTQTPRYLIKTRGQQVTLSCSPISGHRSVSWYQQTPGQGLQFLFEYFSETQRNKGNFPGRFSGRQFSNSRSEMNVSTLELGDSALYLCASSSQGAGYSYEQYFGPGTRLTVT.

This chain links TRBV10-3 with TRBJ2-1; 10 bases map to TRBD2. The CDR3 has 14 amino acids. The germline CDR1 and CDR2 sequences are ENHRY and SYGVKD. The ends lost 10 bases at V and 7 bases at J; junction bases unmatched: 10. The chain's CDR3 is CATGSGGYSNEQFF. CDR3 coding DNA: TGTGCCACCGGTAGCGGGGGGTACTCTAATGAGCAGTTCTTC.

The chain employs TRBV19 and TRBJ2-1; D gene ambiguous. V was shortened by 4 bases and J by 8 bases, with 15 bases between the two germline ends. The V gene's germline CDR1 is LNHDA and CDR2 SQIVND (reference sequence). The CDR3 runs 14 residues. For the CDR3, the DNA is TGTGCCAGTAGTACACAGACCCAGACGTATGAGCAGTTCTTC. Amino acid sequence: CASSTQTQTYEQFF.